This T cell receptor (beta chain) emerged from a study of T cell changes during pregnancy in multiple sclerosis. Germline values: CDR1 MNHNS, CDR2 SASEGT. The CDR3 loop spans 14 amino acids. Trimming cost V 0 bases and J 2 bases; bases outside gene matches: 1. Some clones are missing from TCRdb's copy, which holds only in-frame ones; the method was immunoSEQ multiplex PCR. The table lists fewer than 100,000 clones, 90% to 95% of them singletons. The chain couples TRBV6-1 to TRBJ2-7; 7 nucleotides line up with TRBD1. The clonotype originates from a female donor in good health, enrolled as a control in a pregnancy study. The sequencing used peripheral blood, collected after pregnancy. DNA of the CDR3: TGTGCCAGCAGTGAAGCGAGGGGGCCCTACGAGCAGTACTTC. Amino acid sequence: CASSEARGPYEQYF.